The 26 T cell receptor beta chains below all came from one sample that was sequenced in a study of blood T cell repertoires in COVID-19. Measured with immunoSEQ multiplex PCR; TCRdb has only the in-frame clones, and not every one. The table shows 240,000 or so clones, with 88% occurring only once. Sequencing was performed on peripheral blood. These receptors originate from a young woman with acute or convalescent COVID-19.

This chain connects TRBV30 to TRBJ1-4; tentative D call: TRBD1 (6 bases). CDR1 and CDR2 from the germline V gene are GTSNPN and SVGIG (reference sequence). The CDR3 contains 14 residues. V lost 3 bases, J lost 0 bases, and 8 bases lay in between. Written as DNA, the CDR3 is TGTGCCTGGAGGGCAGGGGCAACTAATGAAAAACTGTTTTTT. Its protein is CAWRAGATNEKLFF.

This rearrangement joins TRBV7-8 to TRBJ2-3; possibly TRBD2 for D (5 bases). The V gene's germline CDR1 is SGHVS and CDR2 FQNEAQ. V was clipped by 5 bases and J by 9 bases, with 21 bases between them. The CDR3 spans 15 residues. The DNA of the CDR3 is TGTGCCAGCAGCGCCGAAGTCGGGGTTTATTTCACGCAGTATTTT. Translation gives CASSAEVGVYFTQYF.

This clone was seen a handful of times. The CDR3 here is CASSQVERYTQYF. The CDR3 DNA reads as TGCGCCAGCAGCCAAGTAGAGCGATATACGCAGTATTTT. V gene TRBV4-3 combines with J gene TRBJ2-3, with D unresolved. CDR1 is LGHNA and CDR2 is YSLEER in the germline V gene. V shed 1 base and J shed 7 bases, with 9 bases lying between them. The CDR3 spans 13 residues.

The gene calls are TRBV10-3 and TRBJ2-3; the match to TRBD2 covers 14 bases. Germline V gene data show CDR1 as ENHRY and CDR2 as SYGVKD. V shed 6 bases, J shed 5 bases, and the junction held 7 bases outside the gene matches. This CDR3 has 16 residues. CDR3 in amino acids: CAIRRLAGGHGDTQYF. The CDR3 DNA reads as TGTGCCATCAGAAGACTAGCGGGAGGGCATGGAGATACGCAGTATTTT.

The chain couples TRBV9 to TRBJ2-2, with TRBD2 matching 13 bases. J lost 7 bases, V lost 3 bases, and 6 bases had no gene match. Germline CDR1 and CDR2: SGDLS and YYNGEE. This CDR3 has 16 amino acids. CDR3 residues: CASSELAGGLVGELFF. The CDR3 bases are TGTGCCAGCAGCGAACTAGCGGGAGGGCTCGTCGGGGAGCTGTTTTTT.

The V gene is TRBV7-6, the J gene TRBJ2-2; unclear D gene. V lost 2 bases and J 9 bases, leaving 10 bases between the germline ends. The germline CDR1 and CDR2 sequences are SGHVS and FNYEAQ. This CDR3 contains 13 residues. The CDR3 reads CASSLSVGRELFF. The CDR3 coding sequence is TGTGCCAGCAGCTTAAGTGTTGGGCGGGAGCTGTTTTTT.

The chain employs TRBV5-5 and TRBJ2-2; 7 nucleotides align to TRBD1. Looked up from germline, CDR1 is SGHKS and CDR2 is YYEKEE (reference sequence). Unmatched junction bases numbered 0, after V lost 2 bases and J lost 5 bases. The CDR3 contains 13 residues. The CDR3 DNA reads as TGTGCCAGCAGCTTACAGGGGACCGGGGAGCTGTTTTTT. Its translation: CASSLQGTGELFF.

The chain links TRBV10-3 to TRBJ1-1; 10 nucleotides align to TRBD1. Germline V gene data show CDR1 as ENHRY and CDR2 as SYGVKD. V lost 4 bases to trimming and J lost 6 bases; unmatched junction nucleotides: 5. The length of the CDR3 is 14 residues. CDR3 nucleotide sequence: TGTGCCATCAGTGGGGACAGGGGTAAAGCTGAAGCTTTCTTT. As protein: CAISGDRGKAEAFF.

CDR3 DNA: TGTGCCAGCAGCCCCCCGTCGGGGGGAAGGCCCTACAATGAGCAGTTCTTC. Translation: CASSPPSGGRPYNEQFF. The chain links TRBV5-4 to TRBJ2-1, with TRBD2 matching 7 bases. The germline gives CDR1 SGHNT, CDR2 YYREEE (reference sequence). This CDR3 is built from 17 residues. The trim removed 4 bases at V and 2 bases at J, leaving 12 bases unmatched.

The chain couples TRBV5-1 to TRBJ1-3; D is undetermined. The CDR3 spans 16 residues. Germline CDR1 and CDR2: SGHRS and YFSETQ. The V end lost 0 bases, the J end lost 0 bases, and 10 bases lay between the germline ends. The CDR3 DNA follows: TGCGCCAGCAGCTTGGCAAGTGTGAGCTCTGGAAACACCATATATTTT. The encoded protein is CASSLASVSSGNTIYF.

The CDR3 DNA follows: TGTGCCAGCAGCTCTAGGACAGGCGGGACTGGAAACACCATATATTTT. Translating it yields CASSSRTGGTGNTIYF. V gene TRBV9 combines with J gene TRBJ1-3; 7 positions agree with TRBD1. Looked up from germline, CDR1 is SGDLS and CDR2 is YYNGEE. The CDR3 consists of 16 residues. V lost 4 bases, J lost 2 bases, and 9 bases stayed unmatched.

The chain has TRBV11-2 and TRBJ2-1, with a tentative D call TRBD2 (6 bases). V gave up 4 bases and J gave up 5 bases, with 12 bases separating them. The germline gives CDR1 SGHAT, CDR2 FQNNGV. The CDR3 length is 14 residues. CDR3 nucleotide sequence: TGTGCCAGCAGCTCCCTGACTAGGAACAATGAGCAGTTCTTC. Amino acids: CASSSLTRNNEQFF.

V is TRBV29-1 and J is TRBJ2-7, with TRBD1 matching 10 bases. The V gene end was trimmed by 6 bases and the J gene end by 2 bases; junction bases not matched to a gene: 1. The CDR3 runs to 12 residues. Per germline, CDR1 SQVTM and CDR2 ANQGSEA. CDR3 amino acids: CSVGTGAYEQYF. The DNA of the CDR3 is TGCAGCGTAGGGACAGGGGCCTACGAGCAGTACTTC.

This rearrangement joins TRBV6-5 to TRBJ1-3, with 7 bases aligning to TRBD1. Germline V gives CDR1 MNHEY, CDR2 SVGAGI. The junction had 5 bases not matched to a gene; V was cut back by 5 bases and J by 4 bases. This CDR3 contains 14 residues. CDR3 residues: CASSTGTVGNTIYF. The CDR3 coding sequence is TGTGCCAGCAGTACAGGGACAGTCGGAAACACCATATATTTT.

J is TRBJ1-3 and V is TRBV7-9; D gene ambiguous. V lost 1 base, J lost 2 bases, and 6 bases lay in between. Germline CDR1 is SEHNR and CDR2 is FQNEAQ (reference sequence). This CDR3 is 14 amino acids long. CDR3 DNA sequence: TGTGCCAGCAGCTTAGTTGGAGCTGGAAACACCATATATTTT. This encodes CASSLVGAGNTIYF.

The chain employs TRBV21-1 and TRBJ2-7; the D call of TRBD1 is as the table states it, not checked on the DNA. TRBV21-1 is tagged as a pseudogene. This CDR3 comprises 13 residues. The CDR3 nucleotides read TGTGCCAGCAGCAAAGGACAGAGCTACGAGCAGTACTTC. Amino acids: CASSKGQSYEQYF.

V and J are TRBV6-5 and TRBJ1-2; the match to TRBD1 covers 7 bases. Per the germline V gene, CDR1 is MNHEY and CDR2 is SVGAGI. The CDR3 contains 16 residues. After removal of 2 bases from V and 2 bases from J, the junction contained 8 bases not matched to a gene. CDR3 in DNA: TGTGCCAGCAGTTACCAAACAGGGGCCCTGAACTATGGCTACACCTTC. Protein: CASSYQTGALNYGYTF.

The rearrangement uses TRBV11-3 and TRBJ1-2; a possible D gene is TRBD1 (6 bases). The CDR3 is 16 residues long. The germline V and J ends were trimmed by 1 base and 6 bases, with 18 bases remaining between them. CDR1 is SGHNT, CDR2 YENEEA, per germline. CDR3 DNA: TGTGCCAGCAGCTTAGGGGGGAGACAGGTCAGAGATGGCTACACCTTC. It is translated as CASSLGGRQVRDGYTF.

The V and J genes are TRBV6-2 or TRBV6-3 and TRBJ2-5; no clear D. V lost 4 bases to trimming and J lost 5 bases, with 8 bases between them. The germline gives CDR1 MNHEY, CDR2 SVGEGT. This CDR3 comprises 12 residues. The CDR3 region is CASSSGAETQYF. As DNA, the CDR3 is TGTGCCAGCAGTTCGGGTGCGGAGACCCAGTACTTC.

The rearrangement joins TRBV19 to TRBJ1-2; D is ambiguous. The CDR3 runs to 15 residues. V lost 4 bases and J lost 4, with 16 bases in between. CDR1 LNHDA and CDR2 SQIVND come from the germline V gene (reference sequence). CDR3 residues: CASSKPPVGGYGYTF. The DNA for the CDR3 is TGTGCCAGTAGTAAGCCCCCCGTGGGAGGCTATGGCTACACCTTC.

The rearrangement joins TRBV6-6 to TRBJ1-1; possibly TRBD1 for D (6 bases). CDR3 size: 15 residues. V lost 0 bases and J 4 bases, leaving 12 bases between the germline ends. Germline CDR1 reads MNHNY; CDR2 reads SVGAGI (reference sequence). The CDR3 sequence is CASSYSQGSATEAFF. In DNA, the CDR3 is TGTGCCAGCAGTTACTCGCAGGGGTCGGCCACTGAAGCTTTCTTT.

V and J are TRBV7-2 and TRBJ1-1, with 9 bases identical to TRBD1. This CDR3 is built from 18 residues. Germline V gives CDR1 SGHTA, CDR2 FQGNSA. The J segment lost 0 bases and the V segment lost 1 base, leaving 9 bases of the junction unmatched. As DNA, the CDR3 is TGTGCCAGCAGCTTAGTACCTTGGGGACAGGGCATGAACACTGAAGCTTTCTTT. It is translated as CASSLVPWGQGMNTEAFF.

The CDR3 loop is CAVMMRETQYF. The CDR3 DNA sequence: TGTGCCGTTATGATGAGAGAGACCCAGTACTTC. The rearrangement links TRBV30 to TRBJ2-5; the D is unclear. The V end was cut by 8 bases, the J end by 4 bases, with 11 bases between. This CDR3 has 11 amino acids. CDR1 GTSNPN and CDR2 SVGIG come from the germline V gene (reference sequence).

V is TRBV21-1 and J is TRBJ1-4; the D call of TRBD1 is as the table states it, not checked on the DNA. TRBV21-1 is recorded as a pseudogene. The CDR3 spans 17 residues. In nucleotides, the CDR3 is TGTGCCAGCAGCAAGGCCAGGTGGACAGGGTGGGGTGAAAAACTGTTTTTT. Protein product: CASSKARWTGWGEKLFF.

The chain employs TRBV10-1 and TRBJ2-7; tentative D call: TRBD1 (5 bases). The V gene's germline CDR1 is WNHNN and CDR2 SYGVQD (reference sequence). V was clipped by 6 bases and J by 1 base, with 7 bases between them. The CDR3 has 12 residues. CDR3 coding DNA: TGCGCCAGCAGCGGACATTCCTACGAGCAGTACTTC. The encoded protein is CASSGHSYEQYF.

V is TRBV5-1 and J is TRBJ1-1, with D perhaps TRBD1 (6 bases). The CDR3 extends over 13 amino acids. Germline V lookup: CDR1 SGHRS, CDR2 YFSETQ. The V gene lost 4 bases and the J gene lost 0 bases, with 7 bases spanning the gap. The CDR3 nucleotides read TGCGCCAGCAGCAGGGACATGAACACTGAAGCTTTCTTT. It codes for CASSRDMNTEAFF.